This T cell receptor beta chain was observed in a study of blood T cell repertoires in COVID-19. Across the whole study: From the United States, Italy and Spain came samples of acute and convalescent COVID-19.

This CDR3 region has 14 residues. Germline CDR1 and CDR2: SGHVS and FQNEAQ. The junction had 5 bases not matched to a gene; V was cut back by 5 bases and J by 5 bases. Original analysis: Researchers report that nucleated cell counts were estimated from reference gene primer amplification. Produced via immunoSEQ multiplex PCR; TCRdb's table is partial and in-frame only. The V and J calls and clone size are taken from that table; D and trimming were inferred from the DNA. This table holds 300,000 or so clones, 89% found once. All enrollees were about 18 to 89 years old and from approximately 24 US areas. Exposed enrollees had met someone with a PCR-confirmed or clinician-diagnosed COVID-19 case at some point within the 2 weeks before study entry.

This TCR derives from a woman aged 45 to 65 who had been exposed to COVID-19. Sequences were obtained from PBMCs or T cells enriched from blood (not recorded which). The chain has TRBV7-8 and TRBJ1-4, with 7 nucleotides matching TRBD1. The chain's CDR3 is CASSRDRVNEKLFF. The CDR3 DNA is TGTGCCAGCAGCCGAGACAGGGTCAATGAAAAACTGTTTTTT.